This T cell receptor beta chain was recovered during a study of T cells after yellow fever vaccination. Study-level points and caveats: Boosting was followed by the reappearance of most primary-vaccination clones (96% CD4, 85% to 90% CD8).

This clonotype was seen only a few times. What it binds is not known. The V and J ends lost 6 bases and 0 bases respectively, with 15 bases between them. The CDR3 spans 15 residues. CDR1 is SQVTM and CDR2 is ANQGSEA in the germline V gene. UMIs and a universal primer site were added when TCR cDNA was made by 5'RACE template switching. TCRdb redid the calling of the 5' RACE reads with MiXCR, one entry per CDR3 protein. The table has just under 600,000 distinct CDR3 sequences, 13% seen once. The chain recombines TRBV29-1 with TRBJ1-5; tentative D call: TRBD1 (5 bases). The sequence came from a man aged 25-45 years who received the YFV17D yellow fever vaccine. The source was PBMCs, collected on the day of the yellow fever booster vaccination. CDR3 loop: CSVRLGANSNQPQHF. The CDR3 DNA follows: TGCAGCGTACGTCTAGGGGCAAATAGCAATCAGCCCCAGCATTTT.